The 4 T cell receptor beta chains below come from one sample, sequenced in a study of blood T cell repertoires in COVID-19. Clones were sequenced by immunoSEQ multiplex PCR, and TCRdb holds only the in-frame ones, with some missing. The table includes 210,000 or so clones, approximately 90% detected once. The sample consisted of peripheral blood. These receptors were obtained from a woman under 30 who had recovered from COVID-19.

The chain couples TRBV5-1 to TRBJ2-1; 11 bases agree with TRBD2. The junction had 9 bases not matched to a gene; V was cut back by 6 bases and J by 10 bases. This CDR3 has 14 residues. Germline values: CDR1 SGHRS, CDR2 YFSETQ. The CDR3 loop reads CASTDIAGGDEQFF. In DNA, the CDR3 is TGCGCCAGCACCGATATAGCGGGAGGGGACGAGCAGTTCTTC.

The chain links TRBV5-6 to TRBJ2-7; 8 positions match TRBD2. Germline-derived CDR1 and CDR2 are SGHDT and YYEEEE. Germline trimming cut 2 bases from V and 1 base from J; bases unmatched to any gene: 5. This CDR3 has 15 amino acids. CDR3 in DNA: TGTGCCAGCAGCTTATCTCTAGCGGGTTCCTACGAGCAGTACTTC. Translation gives CASSLSLAGSYEQYF.

The chain carries TRBV6-5 and TRBJ1-5; D is possibly TRBD1 (5 bases). V lost 4 bases and J lost 7, with 17 bases in between. Germline lookup yields CDR1 MNHEY and CDR2 SVGAGI. This CDR3 is 15 amino acids long. The CDR3 loop is CASSSIGTSYQPQHF. Here the CDR3 DNA reads TGTGCCAGCAGTTCTATAGGGACTTCTTACCAGCCCCAGCATTTT.

This sequence joins TRBV14 and TRBJ2-1, with D possibly being TRBD1 (5 bases). The germline CDR1 and CDR2 sequences are SGHDN and FVKESK. The length of the CDR3 is 13 residues. Trimming took 2 bases from V and 3 from J, leaving 5 bases between them. CDR3 in DNA: TGTGCCAGCAGCCAAACAGGCTACAATGAGCAGTTCTTC. This gives the protein CASSQTGYNEQFF.